These 22 T cell receptor beta chains share one sample of origin, sequenced in a study of blood T cell repertoires in COVID-19. Assay: immunoSEQ multiplex PCR; the TCRdb copy retains only in-frame clones and omits some. This sample carries 200,000 to 250,000 clones, roughly 80% of them seen once, and the ten largest clones take roughly 18%. The sequencing sample was made of peripheral blood. The receptors were gathered from a woman at least 80 years old with active or convalescent COVID-19.

The CDR3 DNA sequence: TGTGCCAGCAGTTTATATGTCACCGACGGGTCTGGAAACACCATATATTTT. Residues: CASSLYVTDGSGNTIYF. The genes are TRBV28 and TRBJ1-3; D is uncertain. The CDR3 covers 17 residues. With 1 base removed from V and 1 base from J, the gap between germline ends came to 14 bases. Germline CDR1 is MDHEN and CDR2 is SYDVKM. Full variable domain (remainder filled in from reference TRBV28 and TRBJ1-3): DVKVTQSSRYLVKRTGEKVFLECVQDMDHENMFWYRQDPGLGLRLIYFSYDVKMKEKGDIPEGYSVSREKKERFSLILESASTNQTSMYLCASSLYVTDGSGNTIYFGEGSWLTVV.

V and J are TRBV11-3 and TRBJ1-1, with D possibly matching TRBD1 (6 bases). The length of the CDR3 is 14 residues. V lost 5 bases and J 4 bases, leaving 14 bases between the germline ends. CDR1 is SGHNT and CDR2 is YENEEA in the germline V gene. The CDR3 reads CASSARTATTEAFF. CDR3 sequence (DNA): TGTGCCAGCAGCGCAAGGACAGCGACCACTGAAGCTTTCTTT.

The genes are TRBV7-9 and TRBJ1-6; no clear D. Deletions cut 2 bases from V and 7 bases from J, with 15 bases between. Germline V CDR1 and CDR2: SEHNR, FQNEAQ (reference sequence). The CDR3 has 16 amino acids. CDR3 DNA sequence: TGTGCCAGCAGCTTATCGGGCGGCGGGATAAATTCACCCCTCCACTTT. This gives the protein CASSLSGGGINSPLHF.

The rearrangement links TRBV20-1 to TRBJ2-1, with 7 nucleotides matching TRBD1. Germline V gene data show CDR1 as DFQATT and CDR2 as SNEGSKA (reference sequence). The length of the CDR3 is 10 residues. V dropped 4 bases and J dropped 10; count of bases not matched to a gene: 1. The CDR3 region is CSATDREQFF. The DNA of the CDR3 is TGCAGTGCTACGGACAGGGAGCAGTTCTTC.

The rearrangement joins TRBV19 to TRBJ2-7, with TRBD2 matching 8 bases. Germline loops: CDR1 LNHDA, CDR2 SQIVND (reference sequence). The CDR3 totals 14 residues. V was pared by 3 bases and J by 4 bases, with 5 bases of the junction left unmatched. The CDR3: CASSIAGGTYEQYF. CDR3 nucleotide sequence: TGTGCCAGTAGTATCGCGGGGGGCACGTACGAGCAGTACTTC.

The rearrangement links TRBV7-7 to TRBJ2-7, with 11 bases identical to TRBD2. Per germline, CDR1 SSHAT and CDR2 FNYEAQ (reference sequence). This CDR3 is built from 14 residues. Trimming cost V 4 bases and J 6 bases; bases outside gene matches: 5. CDR3 sequence reads: CASSSGGTSGEQYF. The CDR3 bases are TGTGCCAGCAGCTCAGGAGGGACTAGCGGCGAGCAGTACTTC.

This chain joins TRBV19 and TRBJ1-2, with D unresolved. From germline, CDR1 is LNHDA and CDR2 SQIVND (reference sequence). The CDR3 runs to 13 residues. The germline V and J ends were trimmed by 6 bases and 4 bases, with 12 bases remaining between them. The CDR3 bases are TGTGCCAGTAGGAGGGAATCGGGCTATGGCTACACCTTC. Translating gives CASRRESGYGYTF.

V gene TRBV6-2 or TRBV6-3 combines with J gene TRBJ2-6, with D unclear. The V end was cut by 0 bases, the J end by 10 bases, with 4 bases between. The germline V gene has CDR1 MNHEY and CDR2 SVGEGT. CDR3 size: 12 residues. The CDR3: CASSYSLNVLTF. CDR3 DNA sequence: TGTGCCAGCAGTTACTCGTTAAACGTCCTGACTTTC.

This clone was seen a handful of times. CDR3 DNA: TGTGCCAGTCGAACAGGGAGCTCCTATAATTCACCCCTCCACTTT. Residues: CASRTGSSYNSPLHF. The chain carries TRBV5-4 and TRBJ1-6; maybe TRBD1 (6 bases). This CDR3 has 15 residues. V was clipped by 8 bases and J by 0 bases, with 12 bases between them. In germline, CDR1 is SGHNT, CDR2 YYREEE (reference sequence). The full variable domain, completed using reference TRBV5-4 and TRBJ1-6, is ETGVTQSPTHLIKTRGQQVTLRCSSQSGHNTVSWYQQALGQGPQFIFQYYREEENGRGNFPPRFSGLQFPNYSSELNVNALELDDSALYLCASRTGSSYNSPLHFGNGTRLTVT.

The chain uses TRBV7-2 and TRBJ1-4; TRBD1 is a possible D gene (5 bases). V dropped 3 bases and J dropped 6 bases, with 14 bases sitting between them. In germline, CDR1 is SGHTA, CDR2 FQGNSA. This CDR3 has 15 residues. CDR3 region: CASSFGGARDEKLFF. In DNA form, the CDR3 reads TGTGCCAGCAGCTTCGGAGGGGCGCGAGATGAAAAACTGTTTTTT.

This rearrangement joins TRBV6-4 to TRBJ1-2; 12 bases are shared with TRBD1. Per germline, CDR1 MRHNA and CDR2 SNTAGT. V dropped 3 bases and J dropped 3; count of bases not matched to a gene: 2. CDR3 size: 15 residues. The CDR3: CASSEGQGAHYGYTF. DNA of the CDR3: TGTGCCAGCAGTGAGGGACAGGGGGCCCACTATGGCTACACCTTC.

This clone was picked up one time. This chain joins TRBV3-1 (or the pseudogene TRBV3-2) and TRBJ1-3; the match to TRBD1 covers 8 bases. CDR3 length: 13 residues. CDR1 is LGHDT and CDR2 is YNNKEL in the germline V gene (reference sequence). The J segment lost 4 bases and the V segment lost 6 bases, leaving 2 bases of the junction unmatched. The CDR3 DNA follows: TGTGCCAGCAGTTGGACAGGGGGAAACACCATATATTTT. It codes for CASSWTGGNTIYF.

The chain joins TRBV30 to TRBJ1-3; TRBD1 might be the D (6 bases). The length of the CDR3 is 13 residues. V lost 7 bases and J lost 2, with 12 bases in between. Germline V gene sequence: CDR1 GTSNPN, CDR2 SVGIG (reference sequence). DNA for the CDR3: TGTGCCTCACAGGGCGAGGCTGGAAACACCATATATTTT. The encoded protein is CASQGEAGNTIYF.

The chain couples TRBV4-1 to TRBJ2-1; TRBD2 matches 8 bases. This CDR3 is 18 amino acids long. Losses at the gene ends were 1 base for V and 10 bases for J; bases not matched to a gene: 18. The germline V gene encodes CDR1 MGHRA and CDR2 YSYEKL. The chain's CDR3 is CASSQGRGSREASGEQFF. CDR3 in DNA: TGCGCCAGCAGCCAAGGAAGGGGCTCGCGGGAGGCCTCTGGGGAGCAGTTCTTC.

This rearrangement joins TRBV4-3 to TRBJ1-4; D gene unclear. The CDR3 spans 14 residues. Germline V CDR1 and CDR2: LGHNA, YSLEER. Between the trimmed V and J ends, which lost 4 bases and 4 bases, there was a span of 10 bases. The CDR3 DNA reads TGCGCCAGCAGCCTGCTCGCGGGTAATGAAAAACTGTTTTTT. Translated: CASSLLAGNEKLFF.

The rearrangement uses TRBV9 and TRBJ2-7, with a weak D call TRBD2 (7 bases). Trimming removed 0 bases from V and 4 bases from J, with 14 bases in between. The CDR3 consists of 15 residues. CDR1 SGDLS and CDR2 YYNGEE come from the germline V gene. This chain's CDR3 is CASSVGGGTLYEQYF. CDR3 bases: TGTGCCAGCAGCGTAGGGGGAGGGACATTGTACGAGCAGTACTTC.

V and J are TRBV7-6 and TRBJ2-5; 7 bases fit TRBD2. Germline CDR1 and CDR2: SGHVS and FNYEAQ. The trim removed 4 bases at V and 5 bases at J, leaving 22 bases unmatched. This CDR3 has 19 amino acids. CDR3 in DNA: TGTGCCAGCAGCTCCTACGGGGGGACCGGGCCAAGGGCGGGGGAGACCCAGTACTTC. Amino acids: CASSSYGGTGPRAGETQYF.

The chain has TRBV9 and TRBJ1-4, with no clear D. In germline, CDR1 is SGDLS, CDR2 YYNGEE. The CDR3 covers 14 residues. Trimming took off 0 bases at V and 5 bases at J, with 8 bases between the two ends. The DNA of the CDR3 is TGTGCCAGCAGCGTAGGGTCGGGGAATGAAAAACTGTTTTTT. It is translated as CASSVGSGNEKLFF. Supplemented by reference TRBV9 and TRBJ1-4, the full variable domain reads DSGVTQTPKHLITATGQRVTLRCSPRSGDLSVYWYQQSLDQGLQFLIQYYNGEERAKGNILERFSAQQFPDLHSELNLSSLELGDSALYFCASSVGSGNEKLFFGSGTQLSVL.

The rearrangement joins TRBV5-4 to TRBJ2-3; 15 nucleotides line up with TRBD2. Trimming at V came to 4 bases and at J to 1 base, leaving 4 bases not matched to a gene. The CDR3 is made up of 17 amino acids. Germline V gives CDR1 SGHNT, CDR2 YYREEE (reference sequence). The CDR3 DNA reads TGTGCCAGCAGCCGGCGGACTAGCGGGGGGGGCACAGATACGCAGTATTTT. As protein: CASSRRTSGGGTDTQYF.

This clone was seen a handful of times. This chain's CDR3 is CASSFQLNTGELFF. CDR3 bases: TGTGCCAGCAGCTTTCAACTTAACACCGGGGAGCTGTTTTTT. The chain has TRBV7-2 and TRBJ2-2; D is unclear. Trimming pared 3 bases from V and 2 bases from J, leaving 7 bases between. CDR1 and CDR2 (germline): SGHTA, FQGNSA. The CDR3 length is 14 residues.

This chain connects TRBV7-2 to TRBJ2-5, with 9 bases aligning to TRBD2. Losses at the gene ends were 2 bases for V and 3 bases for J; bases not matched to a gene: 1. The CDR3 is 14 residues long. Germline CDR1 is SGHTA and CDR2 is FQGNSA. CDR3 residues: CASSLIAGEETQYF. The CDR3 DNA reads as TGTGCCAGCAGCTTAATAGCGGGGGAAGAGACCCAGTACTTC.

The chain employs TRBV11-1 and TRBJ2-1; TRBD1 aligns across 8 bases. V shed 5 bases, J shed 6 bases, and the junction held 6 bases outside the gene matches. The germline V gene encodes CDR1 SGHAT and CDR2 FQDESV (reference sequence). CDR3 length equals 14 residues. The CDR3 region has the DNA TGTGCCAGCAGCACGGGACAGGAAACCAATGAGCAGTTCTTC. It encodes CASSTGQETNEQFF.